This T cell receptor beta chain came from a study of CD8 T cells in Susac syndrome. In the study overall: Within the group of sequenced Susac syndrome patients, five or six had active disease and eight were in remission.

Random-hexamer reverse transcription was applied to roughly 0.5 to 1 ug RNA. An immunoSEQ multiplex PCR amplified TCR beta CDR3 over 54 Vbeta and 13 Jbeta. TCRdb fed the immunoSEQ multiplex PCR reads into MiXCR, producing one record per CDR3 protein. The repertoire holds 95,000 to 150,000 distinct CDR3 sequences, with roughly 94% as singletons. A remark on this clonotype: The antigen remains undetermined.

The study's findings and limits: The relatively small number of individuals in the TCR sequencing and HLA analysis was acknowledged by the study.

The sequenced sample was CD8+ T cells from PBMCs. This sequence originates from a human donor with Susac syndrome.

CDR3 coding DNA: TGTGCCAGCAGCCCTGAGGGGGGGACCTACGAGCAGTACTTC. Encoded protein: CASSPEGGTYEQYF. The chain employs TRBV7-6 and TRBJ2-7, with TRBD2 as a possible D gene (7 bases). The V and J ends lost 5 bases and 2 bases respectively, with 13 bases between them. Germline lookup yields CDR1 SGHVS and CDR2 FNYEAQ. This CDR3 has 14 residues.